Described below is a single T cell receptor (beta chain) sequence and its context. Positively selected for CCR7, the CD45RO-negative cells used as naive CD8 cells excluded terminally differentiated effector memory CD45RA+ cells. This CDR3 spans 16 amino acids. Germline lookup yields CDR1 ENHRY and CDR2 SYGVKD. V was pared by 1 base and J by 2 bases, with 2 bases of the junction left unmatched. Sorted-subset replicate PCR reactions were performed with around 200 ng DNA, corresponding to roughly 30,000 T cell genomes. Using immunoSEQ multiplex PCR, the repertoire was profiled, and TCRdb retains in-frame clones only, with some absent. This sample has some 2,100,000 clones; 85% to 95% occur once, and the top ten carry about 1.8%. This sample is drawn from a study of shared clonotypes between healthy human individuals. Study background: A donor's plate count was three for CD4 naive and three for CD4 memory; CD8 naive had two and CD8 memory one.

This TCR was sampled from a man between 18 and 35 years old in good health. Some clones in this sample may be carry-over from other donors' samples. Specimen: naive CD8+ T cells from PBMCs. V is TRBV10-3 and J is TRBJ2-7; TRBD2 matches 13 bases. CDR3 nucleotides: TGTGCCATCAGTGAGTTGGGACTAGCGGGACCCTACGAGCAGTACTTC. The encoded protein is CAISELGLAGPYEQYF.